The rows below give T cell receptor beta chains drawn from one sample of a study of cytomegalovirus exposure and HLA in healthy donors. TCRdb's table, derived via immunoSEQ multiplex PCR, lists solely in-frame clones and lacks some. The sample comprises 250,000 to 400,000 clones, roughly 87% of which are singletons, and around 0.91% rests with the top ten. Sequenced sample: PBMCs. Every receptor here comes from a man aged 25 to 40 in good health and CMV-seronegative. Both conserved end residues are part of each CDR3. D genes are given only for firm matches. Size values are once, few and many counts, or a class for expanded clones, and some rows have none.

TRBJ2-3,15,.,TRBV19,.,CASSSPGHRTDTQYF,TGTGCCAGTAGTAGTCCGGGACACCGCACAGATACGCAGTATTTT
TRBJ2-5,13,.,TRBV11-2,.,CASSRTGQETQYF,TGTGCCAGCAGCCGCACAGGCCAAGAGACCCAGTACTTC
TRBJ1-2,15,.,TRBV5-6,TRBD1,CASSFPGQGLWGYTF,TGTGCCAGCAGCTTCCCGGGACAGGGGCTGTGGGGCTACACCTTC
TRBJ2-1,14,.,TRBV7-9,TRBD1,CASSLSGTGYEQFF,TGTGCCAGCAGCTTGTCCGGGACAGGGTATGAGCAGTTCTTC
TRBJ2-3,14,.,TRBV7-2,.,CASRETYSADTQYF,TGTGCCAGCAGGGAAACATATAGCGCAGATACGCAGTATTTT
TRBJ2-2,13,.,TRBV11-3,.,CASSLNSPGELFF,TGTGCCAGCAGCCTTAATAGTCCCGGGGAGCTGTTTTTT
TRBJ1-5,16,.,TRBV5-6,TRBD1,CASSQSRGERGQPQHF,TGTGCCAGCAGTCAGAGCAGGGGGGAGAGAGGGCAGCCCCAGCATTTT
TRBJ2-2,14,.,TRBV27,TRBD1,CASSYRGWGGELFF,TGTGCCAGCAGCTACAGGGGTTGGGGCGGGGAGCTGTTTTTT
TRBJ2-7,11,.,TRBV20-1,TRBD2,CSASGGAEQYF,TGCAGTGCTAGCGGGGGGGCCGAGCAGTACTTC
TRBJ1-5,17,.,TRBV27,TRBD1,CASSLVPGQGHNQPQHF,TGTGCCAGCAGTTTAGTCCCGGGACAGGGACACAATCAGCCCCAGCATTTT
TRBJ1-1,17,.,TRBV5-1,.,CASSWVPTGTSGTEAFF,TGCGCCAGCAGCTGGGTCCCGACAGGAACCTCGGGGACTGAAGCTTTCTTT
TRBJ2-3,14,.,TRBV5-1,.,CASSVSGAADTQYF,TGCGCCAGCAGCGTTTCAGGGGCGGCAGATACGCAGTATTTT
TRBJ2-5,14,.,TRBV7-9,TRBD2,CASSRSGSQETQYF,TGTGCCAGCAGCCGTAGCGGGTCCCAAGAGACCCAGTACTTC
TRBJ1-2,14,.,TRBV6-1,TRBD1,CASSEYGTDYGYTF,TGTGCCAGCAGTGAATACGGGACAGACTATGGCTACACCTTC
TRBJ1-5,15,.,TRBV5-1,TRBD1,CASSLAGGATQPQHF,TGCGCCAGCAGCTTGGCAGGGGGCGCGACTCAGCCCCAGCATTTT
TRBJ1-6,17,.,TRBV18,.,CASSPQAPQSYNSPLHF,TGTGCCAGCTCACCACAGGCCCCACAGAGTTATAATTCACCCCTCCACTTT
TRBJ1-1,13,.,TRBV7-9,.,CASSETGNTEAFF,TGTGCCAGCAGCGAAACAGGAAACACTGAAGCTTTCTTT
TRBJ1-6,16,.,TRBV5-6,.,CASSWDNGPLGSPLHF,TGTGCCAGCAGCTGGGACAACGGGCCACTGGGTTCACCCCTCCACTTT
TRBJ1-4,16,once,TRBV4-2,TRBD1,CASSLITGGENEKLFF,TGTGCCAGCAGCTTGATAACAGGGGGTGAGAATGAAAAACTGTTTTTT
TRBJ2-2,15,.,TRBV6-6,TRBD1,CASRDRVANTGELFF,TGTGCCAGCAGGGACAGGGTAGCGAACACCGGGGAGCTGTTTTTT
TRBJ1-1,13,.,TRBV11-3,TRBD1,CASSVQGDTEAFF,TGTGCCAGCAGCGTCCAGGGGGACACTGAAGCTTTCTTT
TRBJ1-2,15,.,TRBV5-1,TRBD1,CASSLLFTGGYGYTF,TGCGCCAGCAGCTTGCTTTTTACAGGGGGGTATGGCTACACCTTC
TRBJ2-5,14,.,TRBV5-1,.,CASSPPTFQETQYF,TGCGCCAGCAGCCCCCCTACTTTCCAAGAGACCCAGTACTTC
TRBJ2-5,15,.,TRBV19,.,CASSILAGEQETQYF,TGTGCCAGTAGTATACTGGCAGGGGAACAAGAGACCCAGTACTTC
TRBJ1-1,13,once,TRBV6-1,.,CASSKGQNTEAFF,TGTGCCAGCAGCAAGGGACAGAACACTGAAGCTTTCTTT
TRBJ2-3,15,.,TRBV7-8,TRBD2,CASSLEGLQADTQYF,TGTGCCAGCAGCTTAGAGGGACTACAGGCAGATACGCAGTATTTT